This TCR beta chain comes out of a study of cytomegalovirus exposure and HLA in healthy donors (dated by TCRdb to 2016 to 2017). In the study overall: An earlier analysis of roughly 500 of the donors reported 250 to 350 Gb of sequence data and more than 90 million unique TCR beta sequences from about 200 million T cells. Approximately 300 gigabases of sequencing data and tens of millions of unique TCR sequences were included in an early release covering over 600 HLA-typed donors. To study patterns of TCR occurrence, a later analysis re-analyzed previously published TCR beta repertoires from several hundred donors and added high-resolution HLA genotyping. Every repertoire in the discovery cohort had been generated on one and the same sequencing platform. HLA typing included class I and class II loci at four-digit resolution. The study profiled the T cell repertoires of some 610 subjects by immunosequencing and related them to cytomegalovirus serostatus. The study aimed to test whether cataloging public T cell receptors could reveal signatures of past pathogen exposure. Across about 380 genotyped donors of the cohort, an average of about 250,000 unique TCR beta nucleotide sequences per donor were sequenced, and roughly 17% of those sequences were non-productive. An earlier analysis of 587 of the donors applied high-throughput TCR beta sequencing to assess whether each TCR beta V gene segment acted as functional or pseudogenic. Genome-wide SNP genotypes for about 60% of the roughly 670 donors were used in a later genetic analysis, which treated that subset as a discovery cohort. In the later analysis, no new phenotypic data were used to find candidate immune exposures; instead, reliance was placed on TCR beta sequences and their occurrence across donors. Of the roughly 410 genotyped donors, 75% to 85% were placed in the genetic ancestry cluster associated with self-reported Caucasian donors. Donor age, sex, ethnicity and CMV serostatus were compiled together with the repertoire data. The study combined high-throughput TCR immunosequencing, statistical association of individual TCRs with disease status, and machine learning to predict cytomegalovirus infection status. Several DR-DQ haplotypes were treated as single units for association and clustering because of strong linkage in the cohort. Along with the 666-subject first cohort, a separate validation cohort of approximately 110 different subjects was used. The number of donors typed differed by locus, with roughly 620-630 for A, B, C, DRB1 and DQB1, around 500 for DQA1, 600 to 610 for DPA1, and 450 to 480 for DPB1. Beyond this particular receptor, the publication reports: The sequencing pipeline was judged likely to have produced a cluster of highly shared sequence variants as a technical artifact. A further reported finding was that TCR beta sequences accurately predicted the HLA-A and HLA-B alleles for most subjects in the first cohort. The 87-base-pair reads could not distinguish some IMGT-functional V segments, including TRBV6-2 and TRBV6-3, so those segments were excluded. In a later analysis, TCR association rates were found to vary across HLA loci, with the most associated TCRs seen for DRB1 alleles and the fewest for HLA-C alleles. According to a later analysis, parvovirus B19, influenza, CMV and Epstein-Barr virus appeared linked to several top co-occurrence clusters. In a later analysis, around 17,000 TCR beta sequences were associated with specific HLA alleles at a false discovery rate of 0.05. Because some donors lacked HLA typing at each locus, the association tests relied only on the typed subset. Linkage disequilibrium might explain the correlated functional status among segregating V segments, but an unknown experimental factor could not be ruled out. Compared with the 666-donor mean, donors in an Asian-associated ancestry cluster had fewer N-insertions in productive TCRs, according to a later genetic analysis. While some public TCRs were present in many individuals, most TCR sequences turned up only very rarely across donors. A later analysis found that HLA-associated TCR beta chains were more clonally expanded and had lower generation probabilities than equally common non-associated chains. When HLA alleles, especially DR and DQ, strongly co-occurred, attributing TCR associations to individual alleles was difficult. Most CMV-associated TCR beta chains appeared to be HLA-restricted in a later analysis, and the HLA associations seemed to be driven largely by CMV exposure. Over 15 rarely observed V segments, including chromosome 9 orphons, were excluded from the earlier analysis of several hundred of the donors because counts were too low. In vitro tests confirmed that a few of the cytomegalovirus-associated TCR beta chains recognize cytomegalovirus antigens. An association between a missense DCLRE1C variant and V-gene and J-gene trimming of TCR beta chains was found in a later genetic analysis and replicated in an independent cohort. The cohort was sequenced for TCR beta chains only, and without alpha or paired-chain data the features that could be detected were limited. The classifier was reported to diagnose cytomegalovirus status with high specificity and sensitivity in both the original and validation cohorts. The study listed 164 TCR beta chains as associated with cytomegalovirus. In an earlier analysis of some 640 of the donors, most TCR beta V segments were observed in productive rearrangements about 87% or about 30% of the time, broadly matching IMGT annotations. Immune exposure information for the cohort was limited to CMV serostatus. Presence/absence analyses assumed roughly uniform sequencing depth across donors, an assumption that may not hold. The authors suggested that the approach could potentially be extended to other disease states and immunological phenotypes.

V lost 4 bases and J lost 0 bases; the stretch between them is 11 bases long. The germline V gene (reference sequence) supplies CDR1 SEHNR and CDR2 FQNEAQ. Measured from the cysteine to the phenylalanine, the CDR3 is 15 residues long. The retained sequence is limited to the CDR3, 45 bases, with the frame set at the first base. In total, more than 500 healthy bone marrow donors made up the cohort. At the time of sampling, every cohort member was nominally healthy, though immune exposures that went unrecorded were likely present. The donor was CMV seropositive and belonged to the group of around 300 seropositive cohort members. A peripheral blood sample was collected from each donor, and TCR beta sequencing was performed on peripheral blood mononuclear cells. The Qiagen DNeasy Blood Extraction Kit was used to extract genomic DNA from the blood cell samples. A remark on this clone: The clone's antigen remains unknown. Base qualities are not provided; no much larger clone lies one nucleotide away.

The library was produced with the immunoSEQ multiplex PCR assay. The multiplex PCR relied on a mix of 60 forward primers for TCR Vbeta segments and 13 reverse primers for TCR Jbeta segments. The CDR3 region of rearranged TCR beta genes was amplified from genomic DNA by a multiplex PCR assay. The amplified TCR beta libraries were sequenced on the Illumina HiSeq System as 87-base-pair reads. Processing in the source paper ran as follows. A later analysis counted about 80 million unique TCR beta chains across the 690 or so repertoires, and 9.5 million to 11 million of these chains were shared by at least two donors. Raw reads were error-corrected and collapsed into unique sequences by a nearest-neighbor algorithm in which closely related sequences were merged to remove PCR and sequencing errors. CDR3 sequences were aligned to IMGT reference sequences to assign V, D and J gene segments. Each retained sequence needed at least a six-nucleotide match to both a V gene segment and a J gene segment. Rearrangements were classified as productive when the CDR3 lacked stop codons and remained in frame with V and J, and all other rearrangements were classified as non-productive. CDR3 was defined by IMGT convention, running from the second conserved V-encoded cysteine to the conserved J-encoded phenylalanine. Sequences without an unambiguous match to a single V gene segment were excluded from the earlier analysis of several hundred of the donors. An earlier analysis of a few hundred of the donors called V segments functional above 56.7% productive rearrangements and segregating when the between-donor standard deviation exceeded 5%. A statistical classification framework was built to diagnose cytomegalovirus status from the catalog of TCR beta chain sequences. In a later analysis, V and J genes were assigned by comparing TCR nucleotide sequences against IMGT/GENE-DB human TR gene sequences. The TCRdist pipeline was used in a later analysis to assign CDR3 sequences and most-parsimonious VDJ recombination scenarios. In a later analysis, each TCR beta chain was defined by its CDR3 amino acid sequence together with its V-gene family, and reads without a unique V-gene family were excluded. In a later analysis, 450 to 600 highly shared, low-generation-probability nucleotide sequences were removed to address suspected cross-contamination and a sequencing artifact. In a later analysis, a clonal expansion index was calculated for each public chain from normalized within-repertoire ranks of inferred template counts. A later analysis computed generation probabilities with a VDJ recombination model fitted to out-of-frame rearrangements, and checked the results against IGoR. A later analysis scored TCR-TCR, TCR-HLA and TCR-CMV co-occurrence with hypergeometric tests, applying a repertoire-size bias correction to TCR pairs. To estimate false discovery rates, a later analysis permuted the HLA or CMV assignments 20 times. In a later analysis, co-occurring TCRs were grouped using DBSCAN, with TCRdist sequence similarity added in when clustering inside HLA-allele-positive subsets. Repertoires with fewer than 30,000 or more than 120,000 public chains, plus five repertoires with anomalous nucleotide sharing, were excluded from co-occurrence clustering. TCRdb took this table from immuneACCESS and kept in-frame rearrangements with V and J called. Such tables lack part of the clones; where checked against another copy, unresolved V genes explain under half of the gap, and the rest is unexplained. D and trimming come from the DNA, and the V and J calls and clone size come from that table. The sample records tens of thousands of clones, around 85% of which are singletons. The ten most abundant clones make up 1.2% of the sample.

Sequenced material: PBMCs. This sequence was found in a girl aged 2 to 10 in good health and CMV-seropositive. The chain is assembled from TRBV7-9 and TRBJ2-3, with TRBD1 tentatively as D gene (6 bases match). The CDR3 region reads CASSSQGSSTDTQYF. Here is the DNA: TGTGCCAGCAGCTCCCAGGGGAGTAGCACAGATACGCAGTATTTT.